One TCR beta chain is described in this entry. Its antigen is undetermined. Healthy adults negative for HIV, lacking recent acute infections or vaccinations, served as donors. The source of the sample is a study of shared clonotypes between healthy human individuals. Study overall: A couple of women and a few men aged 18 to 49 made up the donors.

The team ran DNA from unsorted PBMCs on ten immunoSEQ deep assay plates for sequencing. Clones were sequenced by immunoSEQ multiplex PCR, and TCRdb holds only the in-frame ones, with some missing. This sample has some 530,000 clones, with almost 80% found just once. Overall study findings and caveats: Donors were few, which limited the genetic and exposure-history diversity represented.

The TCR comes from a woman in her 40s in good health. Some clones in this sample may be carry-over from other donors' samples. Sequencing was carried out using PBMCs.

The CDR3 nucleotides are TGTGCCAGTAGTGTAGGTTCCGATCAGCCCCAGCATTTT. It is translated as CASSVGSDQPQHF. The genes are TRBV19 and TRBJ1-5; D remains unclear. The CDR3 is made up of 13 amino acids. CDR1 LNHDA and CDR2 SQIVND come from the germline V gene (reference sequence). V was clipped by 5 bases and J by 5 bases, with 10 bases between them. The entire variable domain, with the rest obtained from reference TRBV19 and TRBJ1-5, is as follows: DGGITQSPKYLFRKEGQNVTLSCEQNLNHDAMYWYRQDPGQGLRLIYYSQIVNDFQKGDIAEGYSVSREKKESFPLTVTSAQKNPTAFYLCASSVGSDQPQHFGDGTRLSIL.